A single sample gave rise to the 7 T cell receptor beta chains below, sequenced in a study of T cell repertoires in cytomegalovirus infection. TCRdb processed the reads anew with MiXCR; each CDR3 protein has one entry. The repertoire has nearly 650,000 distinct CDR3 sequences, approximately 24% of them found once; the top ten carry roughly 8%. Sequencing was carried out using CD8+ T cells from PBMCs. Source of these receptors: a human donor in good health (CMV status not recorded). Some clones in this sample may be carry-over from other donors' samples.

This clonotype was observed many times. V gene TRBV7-8 combines with J gene TRBJ1-1; 7 bases fit TRBD1. This CDR3 contains 15 residues. Germline CDR1 reads SGHVS; CDR2 reads FQNEAQ. The ends lost 5 bases at V and 4 bases at J; junction bases unmatched: 10. The CDR3 coding sequence is TGTGCCAGCAGCCCTCCAGGACAGGCTAGCACTGAAGCTTTCTTT. Its translation: CASSPPGQASTEAFF.

The chain employs TRBV28 and TRBJ2-1, with 11 positions matching TRBD2. V shed 8 bases and J 4 bases; nucleotides not matched to a gene: 10. Germline assignment: CDR1 MDHEN and CDR2 SYDVKM. This CDR3 has 16 amino acids. The CDR3 DNA follows: TGTGCCAGCGTTCCTCTGACTAGCGGGGTTTACAATGAGCAGTTCTTC. It translates to CASVPLTSGVYNEQFF.

This clonotype appeared a few times. This chain joins TRBV9 and TRBJ1-2, with D uncertain. The CDR3 is 14 amino acids. V gave up 4 bases and J gave up 4 bases, with 14 bases separating them. The V gene's germline CDR1 is SGDLS and CDR2 YYNGEE. The CDR3 spells CASSFKDVRYGYTF. DNA of the CDR3: TGTGCCAGCAGCTTCAAGGACGTCCGCTATGGCTACACCTTC.

This clonotype has a count of ten or more. The V call is TRBV7-8, the J call TRBJ2-1; D is ambiguous. The CDR3 spans 15 residues. V lost 4 bases to trimming and J lost 5 bases, with 15 bases between them. CDR1 and CDR2 (germline): SGHVS, FQNEAQ. The DNA for the CDR3 is TGTGCCAGCAGCTATAATGTAGAACTTAACAATGAGCAGTTCTTC. As protein: CASSYNVELNNEQFF.

This chain connects TRBV28 to TRBJ1-1; D gene ambiguous. Looked up from germline, CDR1 is MDHEN and CDR2 is SYDVKM. V was pared by 6 bases and J by 1 base, with 12 bases between. The CDR3 spans 14 residues. CDR3 sequence reads: CASRPGGRNTEAFF. In DNA form, the CDR3 reads TGTGCCAGCAGACCCGGTGGAAGGAACACTGAAGCTTTCTTT.

As regards this clonotype: Given a much more abundant clone one base away, this may be a read error. The CDR3 DNA follows: TGCGCCAGCAGCCTGAGCCTGATGGACACCGAGGAGCTGTTTTTT. Protein product: CASSLSLMDTEELFF. The V gene is TRBV4-3, the J gene TRBJ2-2; D might be TRBD1 (5 bases). The CDR3 spans 15 residues. Germline V gene sequence: CDR1 LGHNA, CDR2 YSLEER.

The table lists this clonotype with a few counts. A read error may explain this, as a much larger clone is one base away. This chain joins TRBV7-3 and TRBJ2-2; D ambiguous. V was pared by 1 base and J by 7 bases, with 4 bases between. The CDR3 loop spans 12 amino acids. Germline V gene lookup returns CDR1 SGHTA and CDR2 FQGTGA. The CDR3 loop reads CASSLIVGELFF. DNA of the CDR3: TGTGCCAGCAGCTTAATTGTCGGGGAGCTGTTTTTT.